Following are 19 T cell receptor beta chains from one sample sequenced in a study of blood T cell repertoires in COVID-19. Repertoires were generated with immunoSEQ multiplex PCR, while TCRdb's copy carries only in-frame clones and drops some. The sample carries about 160,000 clones, about 80% recorded once. Sequencing was carried out using peripheral blood. These receptors all stem from an elderly woman with acute or convalescent COVID-19.

The gene calls are TRBV30 and TRBJ1-1; D perhaps matches TRBD1 (5 bases). Germline CDR1 GTSNPN, CDR2 SVGIG (reference sequence). Trimming took 1 base from V and 8 from J, leaving 11 bases between them. The CDR3 length is 12 residues. The CDR3 nucleotides read TGTGCCTGGAGTGCTCGACAGATCGAAGCTTTCTTT. The encoded protein is CAWSARQIEAFF.

V usage is TRBV4-3 and J usage is TRBJ2-7; 10 bases fit TRBD2. V lost 0 bases and J lost 0; bases outside the gene matches: 8. Germline CDR1 is LGHNA and CDR2 is YSLEER. The CDR3 extends over 18 amino acids. The CDR3 sequence is CASSQEGPGLAFSYEQYF. The CDR3 coding sequence is TGCGCCAGCAGCCAAGAAGGTCCGGGACTAGCGTTCTCCTACGAGCAGTACTTC.

The rearrangement joins TRBV4-1 to TRBJ2-1; tentatively, D is TRBD2 (6 bases). Looked up from germline, CDR1 is MGHRA and CDR2 is YSYEKL. V lost 2 bases to trimming and J lost 6 bases, with 14 bases between them. The CDR3 extends over 15 amino acids. CDR3 sequence reads: CASSQYLGSPNEQFF. CDR3 DNA: TGCGCCAGCAGCCAATATCTCGGGAGTCCCAATGAGCAGTTCTTC.

The rearrangement uses TRBV9 and TRBJ2-3; 12 nucleotides agree with TRBD2. After removal of 3 bases from V and 8 bases from J, the junction contained 4 bases not matched to a gene. The CDR3 loop spans 14 amino acids. The germline V gene has CDR1 SGDLS and CDR2 YYNGEE. CDR3 sequence (DNA): TGTGCCAGCAGCGGACAACTAGCGGGGGGTACGCAGTATTTT. Translating gives CASSGQLAGGTQYF. Complete variable domain (other parts from reference TRBV9 and TRBJ2-3): DSGVTQTPKHLITATGQRVTLRCSPRSGDLSVYWYQQSLDQGLQFLIQYYNGEERAKGNILERFSAQQFPDLHSELNLSSLELGDSALYFCASSGQLAGGTQYFGPGTRLTVL.

V is TRBV30 and J is TRBJ2-6; D unclear. Germline V CDR1 and CDR2: GTSNPN, SVGIG (reference sequence). The CDR3 totals 14 residues. Trimming cost V 0 bases and J 4 bases, with 7 bases left between them. The CDR3 is CAWSVSRGANVLTF. The CDR3 coding sequence is TGTGCCTGGAGTGTAAGCAGGGGGGCCAACGTCCTGACTTTC.

This chain joins TRBV3-1 (or the pseudogene TRBV3-2) and TRBJ2-1; TRBD2 agrees at 7 bases. This CDR3 contains 14 residues. The junction had 4 bases not matched to a gene; V was cut back by 3 bases and J by 5 bases. Germline V CDR1 and CDR2: LGHDT, YNNKEL (reference sequence). CDR3 sequence reads: CASSQLGGDNEQFF. DNA of the CDR3: TGTGCCAGCAGCCAGCTGGGAGGGGACAATGAGCAGTTCTTC.

The CDR3 DNA sequence: TGCGCCAGCAGCCCGGGGACTAGCGGGAGCAACACCGGGGAGCTGTTTTTT. It yields the protein CASSPGTSGSNTGELFF. The rearrangement uses TRBV5-1 and TRBJ2-2, with TRBD2 identical over 14 bases. The V and J ends lost 4 bases and 2 bases, in that order; junction bases with no gene match: 4. The CDR3 is 17 amino acids. CDR1 and CDR2 from the germline V gene are SGHRS and YFSETQ.

This clone was found a few times. At the DNA level, this CDR3 is encoded by other sequences in the same sample as well. The chain is built from TRBV5-1 and TRBJ1-2; 7 positions match TRBD1. The CDR3 extends over 14 amino acids. Germline CDR1 and CDR2: SGHRS and YFSETQ. Trimming cost V 4 bases and J 1 base; bases outside gene matches: 4. The DNA for the CDR3 is TGCGCCAGCAGCGGGGGACAGCTTAACTATGGCTACACCTTC. As protein: CASSGGQLNYGYTF.

The genes are TRBV30 and TRBJ1-2; the D gene is possibly TRBD1 (5 bases). V was pared by 1 base and J by 0 bases, with 18 bases between. The CDR3 has 17 residues. Germline CDR1 reads GTSNPN; CDR2 reads SVGIG (reference sequence). This chain's CDR3 is CAWSAQGGDRTNYGYTF. The CDR3 bases are TGTGCCTGGAGTGCTCAGGGAGGAGACAGAACTAACTATGGCTACACCTTC.

The V gene is TRBV5-5, the J gene TRBJ2-1; D possibly corresponds to TRBD2 (7 bases). The germline V gene encodes CDR1 SGHKS and CDR2 YYEKEE (reference sequence). The V and J ends lost 5 bases and 8 bases respectively, with 17 bases between them. The CDR3 extends over 14 amino acids. CDR3 nucleotide sequence: TGTGCCAGCAGTTTTGACACAGGGAGGGATGAGCAGTTCTTC. Protein product: CASSFDTGRDEQFF.

The chain recombines TRBV6-2 or TRBV6-3 with TRBJ2-2; 13 nucleotides line up with TRBD2. Germline V gene lookup returns CDR1 MNHEY and CDR2 SVGEGT. Unmatched junction bases numbered 12, after V lost 7 bases and J lost 7 bases. The CDR3 contains 17 residues. DNA of the CDR3: TGTGCCAGCAACCCCCTACGACTAGCGGGAGGCCTCGGGGAGCTGTTTTTT. Translated: CASNPLRLAGGLGELFF.

CDR3 region: CASSLLQAATEAFF. The CDR3 bases are TGTGCCAGCAGTTTATTACAGGCGGCCACTGAAGCTTTCTTT. V gene TRBV27 combines with J gene TRBJ1-1; D possibly corresponds to TRBD1 (5 bases). CDR3 size: 14 residues. With 1 base removed from V and 4 bases from J, the gap between germline ends came to 10 bases. CDR1 is MNHEY, CDR2 SMNVEV, per germline (reference sequence).

CDR3 DNA: TGTGCCAGCAGTAAGGATTTTAGCCGCCGCTACGAGCAGTACTTC. It encodes CASSKDFSRRYEQYF. The chain has TRBV6-5 and TRBJ2-7; D unclear. The germline CDR1 and CDR2 sequences are MNHEY and SVGAGI. The CDR3 has 15 residues. Trimming shortened V by 5 bases and J by 3 bases, and 17 bases separated the two germline ends.

This clone was detected a few times. CDR3 in DNA: TGTGCCACCGCCACTACGCCAGATACGCAGTATTTT. Protein: CATATTPDTQYF. V is TRBV15 and J is TRBJ2-3; D is uncertain. V dropped 8 bases and J dropped 4 bases, with 10 bases sitting between them. CDR3 length equals 12 residues. The germline V gene has CDR1 LNHNV and CDR2 YYDKDF (reference sequence).

In DNA form, the CDR3 reads TGTGCCAGCAGCAGAGGGACTTCTTTGTATGAGCAGTTCTTC. Protein product: CASSRGTSLYEQFF. The chain carries TRBV7-6 and TRBJ2-1; TRBD2 might be the D (6 bases). Germline V lookup: CDR1 SGHVS, CDR2 FNYEAQ. Trimming shortened V by 5 bases and J by 8 bases, and 16 bases separated the two germline ends. The CDR3 spans 14 residues.

There are a few counts of this clone. The sample contains more than one DNA sequence encoding this CDR3. This chain uses TRBV6-4 with TRBJ1-1, with D possibly matching TRBD1 (5 bases). Looked up from germline, CDR1 is MRHNA and CDR2 is SNTAGT. Trimming pared 6 bases from V and 0 bases from J, leaving 8 bases between. CDR3 length: 13 amino acids. The CDR3 nucleotides are TGTGCCAGCAGCAGGGAAATGAACACTGAAGCTTTCTTT. Its translation: CASSREMNTEAFF.

The chain couples TRBV5-4 to TRBJ1-1; TRBD1 matches at 7 bases. After removal of 2 bases from V and 2 bases from J, the junction contained 3 bases not matched to a gene. This CDR3 has 14 amino acids. Germline CDR1 and CDR2: SGHNT and YYREEE (reference sequence). The chain's CDR3 is CASSFQGGNTEAFF. In nucleotides, the CDR3 is TGTGCCAGCAGCTTTCAGGGGGGAAACACTGAAGCTTTCTTT.

This chain uses TRBV9 with TRBJ1-4, with TRBD1 matching 9 bases. This CDR3 spans 16 amino acids. Germline CDR1 and CDR2: SGDLS and YYNGEE. The J segment lost 1 base and the V segment lost 4 bases, leaving 5 bases of the junction unmatched. This chain's CDR3 is CASSPEDRGTNEKLFF. The CDR3 region has the DNA TGTGCCAGCAGCCCGGAGGACAGGGGAACTAATGAAAAACTGTTTTTT.

The V and J genes are TRBV4-2 and TRBJ2-6, with a possible D match to TRBD2 (6 bases). CDR1 is LGHNA, CDR2 YNFKEQ, per germline. V lost 0 bases and J lost 0, with 21 bases in between. CDR3 length: 21 amino acids. DNA for the CDR3: TGTGCCAGCAGCCAAGACTTACTAGCACCAGAGGGTAGCTCTGGGGCCAACGTCCTGACTTTC. It encodes CASSQDLLAPEGSSGANVLTF.